A single sample gave rise to the 12 T cell receptor beta chains below, sequenced in a study of cytomegalovirus exposure and HLA in healthy donors. Method: immunoSEQ multiplex PCR; TCRdb's copy keeps in-frame clones and lacks some. The sample yields around 60,000 clones, around 92% seen once. Source material: PBMCs. The receptors stem from a woman between 18 and 29 years old in good health and CMV-seronegative.

V and J are TRBV6-5 and TRBJ1-2, with a tentative D call TRBD1 (6 bases). Between the trimmed V and J ends, which lost 1 base and 4 bases, there was a span of 13 bases. The germline CDR1 and CDR2 sequences are MNHEY and SVGAGI. This CDR3 spans 15 amino acids. CDR3 nucleotide sequence: TGTGCCAGCAGTTACTATACCCAGGGGACCTATGGCTACACCTTC. This translates into CASSYYTQGTYGYTF.

A note on this clone: One end of the junction varies from germline; a read error may be responsible. The chain uses TRBV6-1 and TRBJ2-7, with a tentative D call TRBD1 (5 bases). Germline CDR1 reads MNHNS; CDR2 reads SASEGT. CDR3 length equals 12 residues. CDR3 residues: CASSEFHRTSDF. CDR3 in DNA: TGTGCCAGCAGTGAATTCCATCGGACATCTGACTTC.

This clone was picked up one time. This chain uses TRBV5-1 with TRBJ2-7; D is uncertain. From germline, CDR1 is SGHRS and CDR2 YFSETQ. V was pared by 0 bases and J by 6 bases, with 10 bases between. The CDR3 loop spans 13 amino acids. The CDR3 protein is CASSLGAASEQYF. The CDR3 nucleotides are TGCGCCAGCAGCTTGGGGGCCGCGAGCGAGCAGTACTTC.

The chain combines TRBV9 with TRBJ1-2; tentatively, D is TRBD1 (5 bases). V was cut by 0 bases and J by 3 bases, with 18 bases left in between. CDR1 is SGDLS, CDR2 YYNGEE, per germline. The CDR3 runs 17 residues. CDR3 nucleotide sequence: TGTGCCAGCAGCGTAGCTACGGGACTCAAAGGGGACTATGGCTACACCTTC. Its translation is CASSVATGLKGDYGYTF.

This clone was observed a single time. The chain carries TRBV4-1 and TRBJ1-2; 8 positions agree with TRBD1. With V trimmed by 0 bases and J by 8 bases, 8 bases remained unmatched. Germline V gives CDR1 MGHRA, CDR2 YSYEKL. The CDR3 consists of 15 residues. The CDR3 region has the DNA TGCGCCAGCAGCCAAGACTACAGGGGGTTATGGGGCTACACCTTC. Its translation is CASSQDYRGLWGYTF.

The genes are TRBV4-1 and TRBJ2-3; 9 positions agree with TRBD1. CDR1 is MGHRA and CDR2 is YSYEKL in the germline V gene. The trim removed 9 bases at V and 5 bases at J, leaving 24 bases unmatched. The CDR3 consists of 19 residues. For the CDR3, the DNA is TGCGCCAGTCAAAAAGCCTCACCCGGACAGGGGTTTTCCGGAGATACGCAGTATTTT. The encoded protein is CASQKASPGQGFSGDTQYF.

The V and J genes are TRBV9 and TRBJ2-7; 13 bases are shared with TRBD2. V lost 0 bases, J lost 7 bases, and 1 base stayed unmatched. CDR1 and CDR2 from the germline V gene are SGDLS and YYNGEE. There are 14 residues in the CDR3. The CDR3 protein is CASSVVLAGGEQYF. The CDR3 DNA reads as TGTGCCAGCAGCGTAGTACTAGCGGGAGGGGAGCAGTACTTC.

The CDR3 region is CASSDLWNTEAFF. The DNA of the CDR3 is TGTGCCAGCAGTGATCTTTGGAACACTGAAGCTTTCTTT. The genes are TRBV25-1 and TRBJ1-1; no definite D call. V lost 3 bases, J lost 1 base, and 6 bases lay in between. CDR1 and CDR2 (germline): MGHDK, SYGVNS. The CDR3 covers 13 residues.

A single count supports this clone. The chain has TRBV19 and TRBJ1-5; 7 bases line up with TRBD1. CDR1 is LNHDA, CDR2 SQIVND, per germline (reference sequence). CDR3 size: 14 residues. V lost 6 bases, J lost 0 bases, and 2 bases stayed unmatched. Here the CDR3 DNA reads TGTGCCAGTAGGACAGGGCATAGCAATCAGCCCCAGCATTTT. This encodes CASRTGHSNQPQHF.

This clone was seen once. V and J are TRBV27 and TRBJ2-5; TRBD2 aligns across 9 bases. The CDR3 runs 19 residues. J lost 4 bases, V lost 6 bases, and 21 bases had no gene match. Looked up from germline, CDR1 is MNHEY and CDR2 is SMNVEV (reference sequence). The CDR3 DNA reads TGTGCCAGCAGCTCAATTACCGGGACTAGCTCACGAATGGGAGAGACCCAGTACTTC. This sequence encodes CASSSITGTSSRMGETQYF.

The rearrangement joins TRBV28 to TRBJ2-1, with D uncertain. CDR1 and CDR2 from the germline V gene are MDHEN and SYDVKM. CDR3 length: 15 amino acids. Between the trimmed V and J ends, which lost 3 bases and 4 bases, there was a span of 13 bases. The CDR3 protein is CASSLRGSGYNEQFF. The CDR3 coding sequence is TGTGCCAGCAGTTTGAGAGGTAGTGGTTACAATGAGCAGTTCTTC. The full variable domain, with the rest looked up from reference TRBV28 and TRBJ2-1, is DVKVTQSSRYLVKRTGEKVFLECVQDMDHENMFWYRQDPGLGLRLIYFSYDVKMKEKGDIPEGYSVSREKKERFSLILESASTNQTSMYLCASSLRGSGYNEQFFGPGTRLTVL.

The chain employs TRBV6-5 and TRBJ2-1; 10 bases match TRBD2. After removal of 0 bases from V and 7 bases from J, the junction contained 6 bases not matched to a gene. Germline V gene data show CDR1 as MNHEY and CDR2 as SVGAGI. CDR3 size: 16 residues. CDR3 region: CASSYSGSGRANEQFF. DNA of the CDR3: TGTGCCAGCAGTTACTCGGGGAGCGGGAGGGCTAATGAGCAGTTCTTC.